At least ten counts were recorded for the clone carrying this T cell receptor beta chain. Around 450 ng RNA was reverse transcribed with alpha and beta constant-region primers. Separate chain-specific third strand synthesis with multiplexing indices produced the alpha and beta libraries. Using its own MiXCR run on the 5' RACE reads, TCRdb lists one record per CDR3 protein. The table lists 9,500 to 15,000 distinct CDR3 sequences, around 9% of them singletons. This entry comes from a study of HIV-infected patients and healthy controls. About the research overall: No general T-cell lymphocytopenia was present, and per-chain CDR3 totals resembled those of controls.

Germline-derived CDR1 and CDR2 are MNHEY and SVGEGT. The CDR3 sequence is 12 residues long. Deletions cut 0 bases from V and 3 bases from J, with 2 bases between. Whole blood was used without fractionation, so all unsorted peripheral T cells were included. The source of this sequence is an adult with HIV infection. The donor label of this sample is uncertain. Sequences were derived from blood, sampled before antiretroviral therapy. The V and J genes are TRBV6-2 or TRBV6-3 and TRBJ1-1; D not certain. The CDR3 sequence: CASSYSYTEAFF. In nucleotides, the CDR3 is TGTGCCAGCAGTTACTCATACACTGAAGCTTTCTTT.